The following is a TCR beta chain sequence with its context. The data are from a study of T cells in Graves' hyperthyroidism and ophthalmopathy. About the research overall: Before any treatment, at initial diagnosis, peripheral blood was collected.

It was RNA transcripts that yielded the amplified TCR beta CDR3 regions. HTBI primers drove first-round RT-PCR of the TCR CDR3. Via MiXCR, TCRdb re-called the multiplex PCR reads, giving one row per CDR3 protein. The sample has 530,000 or so distinct CDR3 sequences; about a sixth are singletons. Germline CDR1 and CDR2: SGHTA and FQGTGA. The CDR3 runs 15 residues. Trimming at V came to 0 bases and at J to 5 bases, leaving 6 bases not matched to a gene. The source is a woman aged 18-35 years with Graves' ophthalmopathy. This rearrangement joins TRBV7-3 to TRBJ2-5, with 7 bases lining up with TRBD2. The sample was blood. The CDR3 here is CASSLTTGGWETQYF. In nucleotides, the CDR3 is TGTGCCAGCAGCTTAACGACGGGGGGTTGGGAGACCCAGTACTTC.